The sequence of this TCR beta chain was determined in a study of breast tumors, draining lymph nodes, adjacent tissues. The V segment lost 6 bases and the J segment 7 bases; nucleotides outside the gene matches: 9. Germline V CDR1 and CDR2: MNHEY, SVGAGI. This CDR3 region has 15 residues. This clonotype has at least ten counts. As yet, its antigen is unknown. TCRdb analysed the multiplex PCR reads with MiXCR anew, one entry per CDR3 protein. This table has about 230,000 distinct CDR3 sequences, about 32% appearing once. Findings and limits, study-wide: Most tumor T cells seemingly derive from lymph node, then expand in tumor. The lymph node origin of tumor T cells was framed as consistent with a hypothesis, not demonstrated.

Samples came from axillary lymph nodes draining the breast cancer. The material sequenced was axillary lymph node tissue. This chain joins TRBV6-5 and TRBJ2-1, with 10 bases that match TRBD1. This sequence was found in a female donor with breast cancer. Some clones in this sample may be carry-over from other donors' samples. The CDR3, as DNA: TGTGCCAGCAGCCGAGGGGGACAGGGGATGAATGAGCAGTTCTTC. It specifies CASSRGGQGMNEQFF.